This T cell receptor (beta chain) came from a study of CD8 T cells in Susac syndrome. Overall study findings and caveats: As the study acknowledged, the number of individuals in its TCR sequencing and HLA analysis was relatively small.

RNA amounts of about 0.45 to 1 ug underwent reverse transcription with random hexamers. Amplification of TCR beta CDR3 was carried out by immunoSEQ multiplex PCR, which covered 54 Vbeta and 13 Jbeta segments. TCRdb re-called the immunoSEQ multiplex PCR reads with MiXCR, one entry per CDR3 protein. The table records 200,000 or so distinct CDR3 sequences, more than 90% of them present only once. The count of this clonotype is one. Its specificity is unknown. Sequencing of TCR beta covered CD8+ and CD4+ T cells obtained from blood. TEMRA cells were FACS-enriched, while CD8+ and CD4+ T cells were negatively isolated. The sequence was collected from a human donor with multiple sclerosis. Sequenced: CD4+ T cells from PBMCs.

The CDR3 bases are TGTGCCTGGAGTGTAAAGGGGTGGAAAACTAATGAAAAACTGTTTTTT. Protein: CAWSVKGWKTNEKLFF. V is TRBV30 and J is TRBJ1-4, with D possibly TRBD1 on 5 matching bases. From germline, CDR1 is GTSNPN and CDR2 SVGIG (reference sequence). The V gene lost 0 bases and the J gene lost 1 base, with 12 bases spanning the gap. CDR3 length equals 16 residues.